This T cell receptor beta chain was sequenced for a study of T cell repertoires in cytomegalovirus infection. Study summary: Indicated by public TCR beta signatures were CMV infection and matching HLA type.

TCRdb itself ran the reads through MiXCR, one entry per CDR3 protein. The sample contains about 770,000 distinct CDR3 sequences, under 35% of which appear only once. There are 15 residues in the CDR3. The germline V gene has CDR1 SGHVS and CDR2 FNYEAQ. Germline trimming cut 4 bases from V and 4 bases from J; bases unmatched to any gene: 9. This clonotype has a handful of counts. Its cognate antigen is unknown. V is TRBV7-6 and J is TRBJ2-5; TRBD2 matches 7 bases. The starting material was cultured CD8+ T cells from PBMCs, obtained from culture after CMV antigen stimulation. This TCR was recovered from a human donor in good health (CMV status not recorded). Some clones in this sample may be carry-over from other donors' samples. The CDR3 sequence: CASSSSAGTTETQYF. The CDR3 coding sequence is TGTGCCAGCAGCTCCTCAGCGGGGACCACAGAGACCCAGTACTTC. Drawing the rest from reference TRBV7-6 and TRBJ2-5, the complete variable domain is GAGVSQSPRYKVTKRGQDVALRCDPISGHVSLYWYRQALGQGPEFLTYFNYEAQQDKSGLPNDRFSAERPEGSISTLTIQRTEQRDSAMYRCASSSSAGTTETQYFGPGTRLLVL.